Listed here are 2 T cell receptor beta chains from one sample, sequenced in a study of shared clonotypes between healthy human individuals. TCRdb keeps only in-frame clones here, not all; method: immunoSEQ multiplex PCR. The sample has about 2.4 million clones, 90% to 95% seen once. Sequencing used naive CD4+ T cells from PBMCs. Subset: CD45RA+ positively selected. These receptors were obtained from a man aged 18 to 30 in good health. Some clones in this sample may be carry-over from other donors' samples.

CDR3 loop: CASSSVAHSPLQPQHF. DNA for the CDR3: TGTGCCAGCAGTTCCGTGGCGCATAGCCCTCTACAGCCCCAGCATTTT. The genes are TRBV6-6 and TRBJ1-5; no definite D call. CDR3 size: 16 residues. V shed 4 bases and J shed 7 bases, with 20 bases lying between them. Germline-derived CDR1 and CDR2 are MNHNY and SVGAGI (reference sequence).

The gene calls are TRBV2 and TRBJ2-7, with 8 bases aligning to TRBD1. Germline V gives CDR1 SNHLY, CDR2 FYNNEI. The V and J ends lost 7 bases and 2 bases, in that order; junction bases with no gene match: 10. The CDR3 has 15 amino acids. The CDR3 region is CASTRSGTGTYEQYF. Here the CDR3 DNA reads TGTGCCAGCACTCGGAGTGGGACAGGTACCTACGAGCAGTACTTC.